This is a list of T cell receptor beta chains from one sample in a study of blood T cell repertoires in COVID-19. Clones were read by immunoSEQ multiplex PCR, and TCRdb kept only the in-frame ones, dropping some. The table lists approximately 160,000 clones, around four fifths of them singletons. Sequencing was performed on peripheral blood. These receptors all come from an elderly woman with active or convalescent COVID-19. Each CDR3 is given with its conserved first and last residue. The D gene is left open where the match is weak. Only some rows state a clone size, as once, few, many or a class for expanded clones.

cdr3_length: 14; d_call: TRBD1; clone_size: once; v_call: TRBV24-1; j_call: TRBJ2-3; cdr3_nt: TGTGCCACCAGTGGGACAGGGGAAGGGGATACGCAGTATTTT; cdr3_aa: CATSGTGEGDTQYF
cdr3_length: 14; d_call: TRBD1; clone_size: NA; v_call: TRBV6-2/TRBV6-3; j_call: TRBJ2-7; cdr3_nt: TGTGCCAGCAGCGTGACAGGGGGGGCCTACGAGCAGTACTTC; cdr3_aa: CASSVTGGAYEQYF
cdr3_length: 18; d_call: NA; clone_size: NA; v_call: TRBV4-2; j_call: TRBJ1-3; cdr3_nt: TGTGCCAGCAGCCAAGATTTAACAGCCTATAGCTCTGGAAACACCATATATTTT; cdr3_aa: CASSQDLTAYSSGNTIYF
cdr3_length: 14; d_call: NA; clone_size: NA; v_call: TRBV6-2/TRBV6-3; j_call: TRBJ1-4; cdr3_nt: TGTGCCAGCAGTTACTCGACGGGAGCGGAAAAACTGTTTTTT; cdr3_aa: CASSYSTGAEKLFF
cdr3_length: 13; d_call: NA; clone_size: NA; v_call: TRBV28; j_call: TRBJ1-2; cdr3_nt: TGTGCCAGCAGCCCTGGACAGCCGGGTGGCTACACCTTC; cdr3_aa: CASSPGQPGGYTF
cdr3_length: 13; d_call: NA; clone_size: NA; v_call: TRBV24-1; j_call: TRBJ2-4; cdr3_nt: TGTGCCACCAGTGATCCCGTCCAAAACATTCAGTACTTC; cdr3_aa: CATSDPVQNIQYF
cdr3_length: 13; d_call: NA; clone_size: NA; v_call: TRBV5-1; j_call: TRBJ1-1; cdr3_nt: TGCGCCAGCAGCGTGGGGCAGGACACTGAAGCTTTCTTT; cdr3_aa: CASSVGQDTEAFF
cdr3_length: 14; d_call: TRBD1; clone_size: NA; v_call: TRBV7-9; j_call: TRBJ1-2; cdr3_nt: TGTGCCAGCAGCTTGATGACAGGGAACTATGGCTACACCTTC; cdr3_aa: CASSLMTGNYGYTF
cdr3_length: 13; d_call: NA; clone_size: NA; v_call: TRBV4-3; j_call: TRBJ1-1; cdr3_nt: TGCGCCAGCAGCCAAGAGGGAGGGAGGATAGCTTTCTTT; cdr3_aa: CASSQEGGRIAFF
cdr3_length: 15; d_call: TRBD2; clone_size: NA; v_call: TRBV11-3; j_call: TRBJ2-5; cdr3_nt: TGTGCCAGCAGCTCACTTCGAGCGGGGGGGGAGACCCAGTACTTC; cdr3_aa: CASSSLRAGGETQYF